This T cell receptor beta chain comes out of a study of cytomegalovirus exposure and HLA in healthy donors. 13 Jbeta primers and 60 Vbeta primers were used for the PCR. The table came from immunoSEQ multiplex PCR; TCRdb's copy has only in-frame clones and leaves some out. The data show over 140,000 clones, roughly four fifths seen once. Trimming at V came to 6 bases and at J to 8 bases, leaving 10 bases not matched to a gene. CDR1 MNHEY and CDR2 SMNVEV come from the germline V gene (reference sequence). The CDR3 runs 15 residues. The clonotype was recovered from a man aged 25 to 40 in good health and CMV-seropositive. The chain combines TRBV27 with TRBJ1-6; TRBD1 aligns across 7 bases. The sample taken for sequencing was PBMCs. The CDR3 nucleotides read TGTGCCAGCAGATCTACAGGGGATGGTGATTCACCCCTCCACTTT. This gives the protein CASRSTGDGDSPLHF.